The clone carrying this TCR beta chain came up once. Original analysis: Nucleated cell number was recorded as an estimate derived from reference gene primer amplification. TCRdb's table, derived via immunoSEQ multiplex PCR, lists solely in-frame clones and lacks some. Clone size and the V and J calls come from that table; the DNA yielded D and trimming. The table lists more than 200,000 clones, 70% to 90% of them singletons. This entry is derived from a study of blood T cell repertoires in COVID-19. Looking at the study overall: Acute and convalescent COVID-19 specimens originated in the United States, Italy and Spain. Nucleic acid was either cDNA or gDNA, and it came from T cells, B-cell-depleted T cells, or PBMCs.

Per germline, CDR1 MNHEY and CDR2 SVGAGI. The CDR3 extends over 12 amino acids. The V gene end was trimmed by 2 bases and the J gene end by 6 bases; junction bases not matched to a gene: 1. Enrolment of Seattle patients took place during active infection, and they were followed longitudinally. Sequencing was carried out using peripheral blood. The V call is TRBV6-5, the J call TRBJ2-7; 7 positions agree with TRBD1. The source is an older woman with COVID-19, enrolled during active disease. The CDR3 spells CASSYDRAEQYF. The CDR3 bases are TGTGCCAGCAGTTACGACAGGGCCGAGCAGTACTTC.